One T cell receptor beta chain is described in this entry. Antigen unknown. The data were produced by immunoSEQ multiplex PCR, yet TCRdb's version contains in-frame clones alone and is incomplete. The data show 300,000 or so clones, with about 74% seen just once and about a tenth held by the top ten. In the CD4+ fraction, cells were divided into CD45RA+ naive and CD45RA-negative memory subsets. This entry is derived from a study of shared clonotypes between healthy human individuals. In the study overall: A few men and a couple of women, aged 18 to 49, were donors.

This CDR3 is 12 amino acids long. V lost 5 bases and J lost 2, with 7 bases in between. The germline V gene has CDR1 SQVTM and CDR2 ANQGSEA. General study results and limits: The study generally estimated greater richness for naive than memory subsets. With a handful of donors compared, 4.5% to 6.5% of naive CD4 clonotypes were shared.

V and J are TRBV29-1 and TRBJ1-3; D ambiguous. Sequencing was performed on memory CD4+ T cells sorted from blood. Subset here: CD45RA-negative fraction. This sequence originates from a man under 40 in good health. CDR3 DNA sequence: TGCAGCGTTCGTAGGGCTGGAAACACCATATATTTT. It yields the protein CSVRRAGNTIYF.